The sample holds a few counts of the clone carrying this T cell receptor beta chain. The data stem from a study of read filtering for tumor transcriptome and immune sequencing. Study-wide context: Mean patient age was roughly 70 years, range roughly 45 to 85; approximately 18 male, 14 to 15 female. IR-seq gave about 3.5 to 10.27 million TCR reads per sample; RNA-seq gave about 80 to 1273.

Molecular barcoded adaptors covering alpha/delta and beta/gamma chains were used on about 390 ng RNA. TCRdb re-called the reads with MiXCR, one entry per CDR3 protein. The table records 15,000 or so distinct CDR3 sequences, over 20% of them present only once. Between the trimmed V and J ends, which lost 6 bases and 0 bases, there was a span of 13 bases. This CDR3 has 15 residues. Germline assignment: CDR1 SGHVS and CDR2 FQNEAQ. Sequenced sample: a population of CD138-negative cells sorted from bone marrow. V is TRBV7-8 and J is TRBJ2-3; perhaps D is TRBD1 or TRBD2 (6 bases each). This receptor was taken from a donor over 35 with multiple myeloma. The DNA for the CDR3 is TGTGCCAGCAGGACCGGGGGCCCTAGCACAGATACGCAGTATTTT. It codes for CASRTGGPSTDTQYF.